The sequence of this TCR beta chain was determined in a study of shared clonotypes between healthy human individuals. Sequenced by immunoSEQ multiplex PCR; TCRdb stores in-frame clones only, minus some. The sample yields 200,000 to 250,000 clones, 50% to 75% seen once. This CDR3 is 16 amino acids long. CDR1 and CDR2 from the germline V gene are SGHTA and FQGNSA. V shed 5 bases and J shed 0 bases, with 14 bases lying between them. The sample taken for sequencing was memory CD4+ T cells sorted from blood. Subset meaning: CD45RA-negative fraction. V and J are TRBV7-2 and TRBJ1-3, with a possible D match to TRBD1 (6 bases). This sequence was found in a man in his thirties or forties in good health. CDR3 region: CASSQVGGLSGNTIYF. As DNA, the CDR3 is TGTGCCAGCAGCCAGGTGGGGGGCCTCTCTGGAAACACCATATATTTT.